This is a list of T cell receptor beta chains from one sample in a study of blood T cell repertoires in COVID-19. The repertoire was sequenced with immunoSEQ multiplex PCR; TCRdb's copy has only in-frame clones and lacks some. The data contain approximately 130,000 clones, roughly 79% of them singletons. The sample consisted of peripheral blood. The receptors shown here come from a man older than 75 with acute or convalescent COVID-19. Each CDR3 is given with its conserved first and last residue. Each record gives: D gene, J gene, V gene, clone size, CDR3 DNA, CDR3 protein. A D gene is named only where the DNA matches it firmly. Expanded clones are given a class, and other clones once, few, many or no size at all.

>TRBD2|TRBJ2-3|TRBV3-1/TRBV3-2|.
TGTGCCAGCAGCCAAGATTCGGGAGGTACGCAGTATTTT
CASSQDSGGTQYF
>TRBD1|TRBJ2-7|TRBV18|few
TGTGCCAGCTCAGTAACAGGGGTCGAGCAGTACTTC
CASSVTGVEQYF
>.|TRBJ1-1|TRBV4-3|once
TGCGCCAGCAGCCAAGAGACGGGGTTCACTGAAGCTTTCTTT
CASSQETGFTEAFF
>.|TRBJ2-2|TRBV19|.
TGTGCCAGTAGTAAAAGACAGTACACCGGGGAGCTGTTTTTT
CASSKRQYTGELFF
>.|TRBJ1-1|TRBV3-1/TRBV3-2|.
TGTGCCAGCAGCCGAAGTTCAGGGACTGAAGCTTTCTTT
CASSRSSGTEAFF
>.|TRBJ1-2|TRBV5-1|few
TGCGCCAGCAGCGATCCTCAGGGGTGGAATGGCTACACCTTC
CASSDPQGWNGYTF
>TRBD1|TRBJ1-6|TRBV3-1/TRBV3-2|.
TGTGCCAGCGGTGGACAGGGGGGGAATTCACCCCTCCACTTT
CASGGQGGNSPLHF
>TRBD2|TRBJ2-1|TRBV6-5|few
TGTGCCAGCGGGCGGGTAGCGGGGGTCAATGAGCAGTTCTTC
CASGRVAGVNEQFF
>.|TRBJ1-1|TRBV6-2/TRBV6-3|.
TGTGCCAGCAGTTTTCAAATACAGGGAAGCTGGGAAATGAACACTGAAGCTTTCTTT
CASSFQIQGSWEMNTEAFF
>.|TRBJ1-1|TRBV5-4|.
TGTGCCAGCAGTTTTGAATTGGGGTGGGGAGCGACGGACACTGAAGCTTTCTTT
CASSFELGWGATDTEAFF
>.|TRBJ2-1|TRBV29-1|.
TGCAGCGTGCAGGAGGGGGCCCACGAGCAGTTCTTC
CSVQEGAHEQFF
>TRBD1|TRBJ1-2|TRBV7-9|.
TGTGCCAGCAGCTTAGTTCTTACAGGGGATGGCTACACCTTC
CASSLVLTGDGYTF
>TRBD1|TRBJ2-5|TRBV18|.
TGTGCCAGCTCACAGGGGGCCCAAGAGACCCAGTACTTC
CASSQGAQETQYF
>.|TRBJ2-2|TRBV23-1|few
TGCGCCAGCACTCAAACCTACCCCGGGGGACGGTACACCGGGGAGCTGTTTTTT
CASTQTYPGGRYTGELFF
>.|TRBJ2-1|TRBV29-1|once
TGCAGCGTGCCTGAAGAGGGGGTTTCCTACAATGAGCAGTTCTTC
CSVPEEGVSYNEQFF
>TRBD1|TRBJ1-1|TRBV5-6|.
TGTGCCAGCAGCTTAAGGGGCCCAGGGGGTGAAGCTTTCTTT
CASSLRGPGGEAFF
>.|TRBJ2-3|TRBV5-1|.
TGCGCCAGCAGCTTGGTGGTAGCCAGGGTGGGCGGTACGCAGTATTTT
CASSLVVARVGGTQYF